This T cell receptor (beta chain) appears in the sequencing data of a study of post-analysis software for immune sequencing data. General study results and limits: With TRBV5-6, TRBV5-1 and TRBV20-1 included, about five TRBV segments were more frequent in patients than in controls.

Concerning this clonotype itself: No antigen is known for it.

Built from TCR beta cDNA, the libraries had unique molecular identifiers in them. TCRdb ran MiXCR on the PCR reads and lists one entry per CDR3 protein. The sample holds around 400,000 distinct CDR3 sequences, less than 35% seen once. CDR3 size: 10 residues. Deletions cut 5 bases from V and 8 bases from J, with 6 bases between. CDR1 and CDR2 from the germline V gene are MDHEN and SYDVKM. The chain uses TRBV28 and TRBJ1-2; tentative D call: TRBD1 (5 bases). The sample consisted of blood. The sequence derives from a girl aged 5-17 years with multiple sclerosis. CDR3 coding DNA: TGTGCCAGCAGTCAGGGCGGCTACACCTTC. As protein: CASSQGGYTF.